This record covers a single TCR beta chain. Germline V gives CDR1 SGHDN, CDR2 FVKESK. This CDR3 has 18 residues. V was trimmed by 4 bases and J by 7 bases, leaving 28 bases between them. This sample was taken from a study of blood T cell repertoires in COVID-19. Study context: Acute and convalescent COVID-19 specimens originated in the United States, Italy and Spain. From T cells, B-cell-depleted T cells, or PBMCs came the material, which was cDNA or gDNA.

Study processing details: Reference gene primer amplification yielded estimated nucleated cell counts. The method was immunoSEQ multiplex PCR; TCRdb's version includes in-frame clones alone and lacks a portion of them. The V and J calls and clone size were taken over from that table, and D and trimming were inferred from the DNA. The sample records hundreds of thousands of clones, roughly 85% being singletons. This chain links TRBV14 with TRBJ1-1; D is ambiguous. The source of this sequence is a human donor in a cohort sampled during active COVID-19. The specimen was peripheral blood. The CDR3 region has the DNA TGTGCCAGCAGCCTCCTATCCCTTATGTCGGGTTCTCGCAGTGAAGCTTTCTTT. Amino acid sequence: CASSLLSLMSGSRSEAFF.